One and the same sample provided the 10 T cell receptor beta chains below, sequenced in a study of Graves' ophthalmopathy and Graves' hyperthyroidism. For repertoire sequencing, the TCR beta CDR3 regions were amplified from RNA transcripts. RT-PCR in the first round used HTBI primers; a second-round multiplex PCR followed. TCRdb ran MiXCR on the multiplex PCR reads and lists one entry per CDR3 protein. In the table there are 450,000 to 600,000 distinct CDR3 sequences, approximately 35% of which are singletons. Sequencing used peripheral blood or thyroid tissue (not recorded which). The receptors shown here come from an adult man with Graves' hyperthyroidism.

V usage is TRBV28 and J usage is TRBJ1-5; no definite D call. V was pared by 5 bases and J by 0 bases, with 11 bases between. Germline V gene sequence: CDR1 MDHEN, CDR2 SYDVKM. The CDR3 spans 15 residues. In DNA form, the CDR3 reads TGTGCCAGCAGTGCCGCGGGCTATAGCAATCAGCCCCAGCATTTT. It translates to CASSAAGYSNQPQHF.

Turning to this clonotype: This clone may be a read error of a much larger clone one base away. The CDR3 does not close with the conserved phenylalanine or tryptophan, likely indicating a read error. The chain carries TRBV5-1 and TRBJ2-7; perhaps TRBD1 as D (5 bases). V was pared by 0 bases and J by 0 bases, with 13 bases between. The germline V gene encodes CDR1 SGHRS and CDR2 YFSETQ. This CDR3 comprises 16 residues. CDR3 in amino acids: CASSLGVGPGSYEQYL. The CDR3 nucleotides read TGCGCCAGCAGCTTGGGTGTGGGGCCGGGCTCCTACGAGCAGTACCTC.

About this clonotype: This could be a read error, since a much larger clone is one nucleotide away. This chain links TRBV12-3 or TRBV12-4 with TRBJ1-1, with TRBD1 as a possible D gene (5 bases). This CDR3 is built from 14 residues. V gave up 3 bases and J gave up 6 bases, with 14 bases separating them. CDR3 nucleotides: TGTGCCAGCAGTTTCAGGGCATGGGACGCTGAAGCTTTCTTT. It codes for CASSFRAWDAEAFF.

In the case of this clonotype: Sequence at one end of the junction differs from germline and may be a read error. The CDR3 nucleotides are TGTGCCAGCAGCCAAACTACCTCGAACACCGGGGAGCTGGTTTTT. Its protein is CASSQTTSNTGELVF. The chain recombines TRBV7-6 with TRBJ2-2, with TRBD2 as a possible D gene (5 bases). Germline V gene data show CDR1 as SGHVS and CDR2 as FNYEAQ. The CDR3 consists of 15 residues.

This clonotype was seen only once. The chain joins TRBV19 to TRBJ1-2; the D is unclear. V was trimmed by 4 bases and J by 4 bases, leaving 19 bases between them. This CDR3 is built from 16 residues. Germline V lookup: CDR1 LNHDA, CDR2 SQIVND (reference sequence). This chain's CDR3 is CASSRIVAEGVYGYTF. The CDR3 region has the DNA TGTGCCAGTAGTAGGATTGTGGCAGAGGGTGTCTATGGCTACACCTTC.

This rearrangement joins TRBV15 to TRBJ2-3, with TRBD2 matching over 10 bases. J lost 4 bases, V lost 0 bases, and 7 bases had no gene match. CDR1 is LNHNV and CDR2 is YYDKDF in the germline V gene (reference sequence). The length of the CDR3 is 17 residues. DNA for the CDR3: TGTGCCACCAGCAGAGATTTAGCGGGAGGCGTGTCAGATACGCAGTATTTT. Amino acid sequence: CATSRDLAGGVSDTQYF.

This chain joins TRBV7-3 and TRBJ2-1; D is possibly TRBD1 (5 bases). Between the trimmed V and J ends, which lost 5 bases and 7 bases, there was a span of 18 bases. The CDR3 has 15 amino acids. The germline CDR1 and CDR2 sequences are SGHTA and FQGTGA. The CDR3, as DNA: TGTGCCAGCAGCCAACCAGGGTTTGTTGCAAATGAGCAGTTCTTC. Translating it yields CASSQPGFVANEQFF.

The chain joins TRBV7-6 to TRBJ2-5, with no clear D. Looked up from germline, CDR1 is SGHVS and CDR2 is FNYEAQ. This CDR3 comprises 13 residues. V lost 0 bases, J lost 9 bases, and 11 bases lay in between. CDR3 sequence: CASSLATSEAQYF. The CDR3 nucleotides are TGTGCCAGCAGCTTAGCGACGTCCGAGGCCCAGTACTTC.

This clonotype appeared a few times. The V call is TRBV4-2, the J call TRBJ2-7, with TRBD2 identical over 11 bases. The V gene's germline CDR1 is LGHNA and CDR2 YNFKEQ. The V gene end was trimmed by 1 base and the J gene end by 3 bases; junction bases not matched to a gene: 8. The CDR3 spans 17 residues. The CDR3 DNA reads TGTGCCAGCAGCCAAGGGCATTCCGGGACTAGCGGCTACGAGCAGTACTTC. The encoded protein is CASSQGHSGTSGYEQYF.

This chain connects TRBV7-2 to TRBJ2-7; TRBD2 might be the D (6 bases). The J call may be faulty, since TRBJ2-1 better matches the DNA end. The CDR3 runs 12 residues. Germline V lookup: CDR1 SGHTA, CDR2 FQGNSA. The CDR3 DNA sequence: TGTGCCAGCACTCCCGGGGGCAATGAGCAGTTCTTC. Translating it yields CASTPGGNEQFF.